This T cell receptor (beta chain) emerged from a study of CD4 T cells in relation to SARS-CoV-2 and coronaviruses. The overall study: The negative reference was HIV-1 Nef peptide pool or peptide-free culture.

Sequenced by immunoSEQ multiplex PCR; TCRdb stores in-frame clones only, minus some. Among about 26,000 clones listed, roughly 73% were seen once. Regarding this clone: As yet, its antigen is unknown.

Before the COVID-19 pandemic, during about 2010-2019, CD4+ T cells were taken from unexposed donors. After approximately ten days of culture, CD4+ T cells were isolated. Trimming took off 0 bases at V and 6 bases at J, with 8 bases between the two ends. In germline, CDR1 is SGHDN, CDR2 FVKESK. The CDR3 runs to 13 residues. The chain recombines TRBV14 with TRBJ2-5; D gene uncertain. The source is a human donor in good health. Sequencing input: CD4+ T cells from PBMCs, cultured in vitro. CDR3 protein: CASSQDYTQTQYF. The CDR3 DNA reads as TGTGCCAGCAGCCAAGACTACACGCAGACCCAGTACTTC.